This T cell receptor (beta chain) was identified during a study of CD8+CD57+ T cells in acquired aplastic anemia. Study at large: Mean yield of DNA from sorted CD4+ and CD8+ cells was 3.2 ug.

Study findings and constraints: Roughly 30 sequences, all CD8+ CDR3, were shared between patients and controls. Controls and patients did not differ significantly in CD8+ Simpson's diversity.

An expansion of CD8+CD57+ cells by flow cytometry had been shown in patients chosen for sequencing. Severe acquired aplastic anemia affected all patients. Turning to this clonotype: Its target is not known.

CDR3 and TCR beta VDJ profiling relied on a genomic DNA template. TCRdb analysed the reads with MiXCR anew, one entry per CDR3 protein. The data show a few hundred thousand distinct CDR3 sequences, 45% to 65% seen once. V lost 3 bases and J lost 0, with 11 bases in between. Looked up from germline, CDR1 is SQVTM and CDR2 is ANQGSEA. This CDR3 spans 14 amino acids. The V and J genes are TRBV29-1 and TRBJ1-2; a weak D match, TRBD1 (5 bases). Sequenced input: sorted CD4+, CD8+, or CD8+CD57+ T cells (not recorded which) from PBMCs. The source is a human donor with aplastic anemia. In DNA form, the CDR3 reads TGCAGCGTTGACCCAGGACATACTAACTATGGCTACACCTTC. Translated, it gives CSVDPGHTNYGYTF.